The table lists the clone carrying this T cell receptor beta chain with a count of one. The antigen remains unidentified. This sample was taken from a study of blood T cells in healthy people across ages. Next came a second PCR, run for about 7 to 12 cycles, which used a sample-barcoded 5' primer along with a J-beta primer mix. Samples each returned at least 3 million CDR3-containing paired-end reads. TCRdb redid the calling of the 5' RACE reads with MiXCR, one entry per CDR3 protein. The data hold over a million distinct CDR3 sequences, with 55% to 75% observed a single time. The germline gives CDR1 LGHNA, CDR2 YSLEER. With 3 bases clipped from V and 6 bases from J, the junction kept 8 bases outside the gene matches. This CDR3 contains 15 residues. Study-level points and caveats: Getting older went along with TCR beta diversity per million T cells dropping roughly linearly. No conclusive comparison of naive versus antigen-experienced cells was possible with unsorted PBMCs.

The V call is TRBV4-3, the J call TRBJ1-1; 9 bases match TRBD1. The clonotype originates from a man in his late teens or twenties in good health. Sample: blood. The CDR3 DNA reads as TGCGCCAGCAGCCAGGCCGGGACAGGGCGACCTGAAGCTTTCTTT. Translation: CASSQAGTGRPEAFF.